These 19 T cell receptor beta chains came from one sample sequenced in a study of T cell changes during pregnancy in multiple sclerosis. The method was immunoSEQ multiplex PCR; TCRdb's version includes in-frame clones alone and lacks a portion of them. The sample holds tens of thousands of clones, around nine tenths seen once. Sequenced material: peripheral blood, taken in the third trimester of pregnancy. All receptors come from a female donor with multiple sclerosis, enrolled in a pregnancy study.

V usage is TRBV19 and J usage is TRBJ1-1; 11 positions agree with TRBD1. There are 17 residues in the CDR3. Per the germline V gene, CDR1 is LNHDA and CDR2 is SQIVND (reference sequence). Trimming removed 0 bases from V and 5 bases from J; junction bases left unmatched: 8. CDR3: CASSIEGQGGLRTEAFF. The CDR3 DNA follows: TGTGCCAGTAGTATAGAGGGACAGGGGGGTCTCAGAACTGAAGCTTTCTTT.

The chain is built from TRBV7-4 and TRBJ2-2, with D possibly being TRBD2 (5 bases). The CDR3 length is 16 residues. The V end lost 5 bases, the J end lost 1 base, and 14 bases lay between the germline ends. Germline loops: CDR1 SGHVT, CDR2 SQSDAQ. In DNA, the CDR3 is TGTGCCAGCAGCCCCCCTGAAGGGAGGAACACCGGGGAGCTGTTTTTT. Its protein is CASSPPEGRNTGELFF.

V usage is TRBV28 and J usage is TRBJ2-5; TRBD1 aligns across 7 bases. The CDR3 is made up of 15 amino acids. Germline V gene sequence: CDR1 MDHEN, CDR2 SYDVKM. Trimming took 5 bases from V and 5 from J; bases not matched to a gene: 11. The CDR3, as DNA: TGTGCCAGCAGTCTAGAGACAGGGAACTCCGAGACCCAGTACTTC. Its protein product is CASSLETGNSETQYF.

The chain carries TRBV5-1 and TRBJ2-1; TRBD2 aligns across 10 bases. The junction had 8 bases not matched to a gene; V was cut back by 6 bases and J by 5 bases. Per germline, CDR1 SGHRS and CDR2 YFSETQ. This CDR3 is built from 15 residues. CDR3 coding DNA: TGCGCCAGCACCCAGCGGGAGGGCCCAAACAATGAGCAGTTCTTC. Encoded protein: CASTQREGPNNEQFF.

The J gene is TRBJ2-7, the V gene TRBV7-2; weak D call: TRBD2 (6 bases). Per germline, CDR1 SGHTA and CDR2 FQGNSA. This CDR3 is 15 amino acids long. The V gene lost 5 bases and the J gene lost 1 base, with 15 bases spanning the gap. CDR3 residues: CASSAHLATSYEQYF. In DNA form, the CDR3 reads TGTGCCAGCAGCGCACACCTAGCGACTTCCTACGAGCAGTACTTC.

Only one count was recorded for this clone. The V and J genes are TRBV28 and TRBJ2-1, with TRBD2 as a possible D gene (7 bases). This CDR3 region has 13 residues. Trimming took off 8 bases at V and 6 bases at J, with 14 bases between the two ends. From germline, CDR1 is MDHEN and CDR2 SYDVKM. As DNA, the CDR3 is TGTGCCAGCGGGGGGGCAGGAGGCAATGAGCAGTTCTTC. Translated: CASGGAGGNEQFF.

V is TRBV7-3 and J is TRBJ2-7; 8 bases are shared with TRBD1. The V gene end was trimmed by 5 bases and the J gene end by 2 bases; junction bases not matched to a gene: 8. Germline V lookup: CDR1 SGHTA, CDR2 FQGTGA. This CDR3 has 15 residues. CDR3 sequence (DNA): TGTGCCAGCAGCCCTGGACAGGGTCTTGCCTACGAGCAGTACTTC. Translation gives CASSPGQGLAYEQYF.

The rearrangement uses TRBV30 and TRBJ1-1, with 7 bases fitting TRBD1. After removal of 6 bases from V and 1 base from J, the junction contained 5 bases not matched to a gene. The germline V gene has CDR1 GTSNPN and CDR2 SVGIG (reference sequence). The CDR3 loop spans 13 amino acids. The CDR3 DNA reads as TGTGCCTGCCGGCGGACAGGGAACACTGAAGCTTTCTTT. As protein: CACRRTGNTEAFF. Combining the CDR3 with reference TRBV30 and TRBJ1-1 gives the whole variable domain SQTIHQWPATLVQPVGSPLSLECTVEGTSNPNLYWYRQAAGRGLQLLFYSVGIGQISSEVPQNLSASRPQDRQFILSSKKLLLSDSGFYLCACRRTGNTEAFFGQGTRLTVV.

This clone came up once. The chain employs TRBV6-6 and TRBJ2-7; 8 bases match TRBD2. Unmatched junction bases numbered 4, after V lost 6 bases and J lost 3 bases. CDR1 and CDR2 from the germline V gene are MNHNY and SVGAGI (reference sequence). The CDR3 spans 13 residues. CDR3 residues: CASSSLADYEQYF. The CDR3 coding sequence is TGTGCCAGCAGCTCACTAGCGGACTACGAGCAGTACTTC.

The chain has TRBV28 and TRBJ2-1; 9 bases are shared with TRBD2. The germline gives CDR1 MDHEN, CDR2 SYDVKM. The CDR3 totals 15 residues. V dropped 7 bases and J dropped 5; count of bases not matched to a gene: 9. The CDR3 loop reads CASKFGAGGHNEQFF. For the CDR3, the DNA is TGTGCCAGCAAGTTTGGAGCGGGAGGTCACAATGAGCAGTTCTTC.

The J gene is TRBJ2-1, the V gene TRBV30, with D possibly being TRBD2 (5 bases). Germline V gene sequence: CDR1 GTSNPN, CDR2 SVGIG (reference sequence). V lost 4 bases and J 7 bases, leaving 20 bases between the germline ends. The CDR3 has 15 amino acids. In DNA, the CDR3 is TGTGCCTGGAATCGCCGGAGAGGGCTAGGGAATGAGCAGTTCTTC. Its translation is CAWNRRRGLGNEQFF. Full variable domain (remainder filled in from reference TRBV30 and TRBJ2-1): SQTIHQWPATLVQPVGSPLSLECTVEGTSNPNLYWYRQAAGRGLQLLFYSVGIGQISSEVPQNLSASRPQDRQFILSSKKLLLSDSGFYLCAWNRRRGLGNEQFFGPGTRLTVL.

The V and J genes are TRBV5-6 and TRBJ1-2; possibly TRBD1 for D (6 bases). The CDR3 contains 15 residues. V was pared by 4 bases and J by 3 bases, with 16 bases between. Per the germline V gene, CDR1 is SGHDT and CDR2 is YYEEEE. The CDR3 region is CASSLRQEDHYGYTF. The CDR3 nucleotides read TGTGCCAGCAGCCTACGACAGGAGGATCACTATGGCTACACCTTC. Supplemented by reference TRBV5-6 and TRBJ1-2, the full variable domain reads DAGVTQSPTHLIKTRGQQVTLRCSPKSGHDTVSWYQQALGQGPQFIFQYYEEEERQRGNFPDRFSGHQFPNYSSELNVNALLLGDSALYLCASSLRQEDHYGYTFGSGTRLTVV.

The chain uses TRBV6-1 and TRBJ2-7, with 7 bases matching TRBD2. J lost 7 bases, V lost 8 bases, and 17 bases had no gene match. This CDR3 has 15 residues. CDR1 MNHNS and CDR2 SASEGT come from the germline V gene. This chain's CDR3 is CASGGLTPFVGEQYF. CDR3 nucleotide sequence: TGTGCCAGCGGGGGACTAACCCCCTTCGTCGGAGAGCAGTACTTC.

This chain uses TRBV4-3 with TRBJ2-7; 7 bases align to TRBD2. Trimming at V came to 1 base and at J to 6 bases, leaving 18 bases not matched to a gene. Per germline, CDR1 LGHNA and CDR2 YSLEER. This CDR3 spans 18 amino acids. The CDR3 DNA sequence: TGCGCCAGCAGCCAAGGGTTCGCGATGTCGAGCGGGGCATCCGAGCAGTACTTC. It translates to CASSQGFAMSSGASEQYF.

The rearrangement joins TRBV11-2 to TRBJ2-3; D not certain. V lost 0 bases to trimming and J lost 4 bases, with 17 bases between them. This CDR3 has 17 residues. CDR1 is SGHAT, CDR2 FQNNGV, per germline. CDR3: CASSLDRAAAPPDTQYF. The CDR3 DNA reads TGTGCCAGCAGCTTAGATCGTGCGGCAGCCCCCCCAGATACGCAGTATTTT.

The V and J genes are TRBV10-2 and TRBJ2-7, with 9 bases that match TRBD1. CDR3 length equals 15 residues. With 6 bases clipped from V and 3 bases from J, the junction kept 9 bases outside the gene matches. The germline CDR1 and CDR2 sequences are WSHSY and SAAADI. CDR3 nucleotides: TGCGCCAGCAGAACGGGACAGGGAGCCGACTACGAGCAGTACTTC. Encoded protein: CASRTGQGADYEQYF.

The chain joins TRBV19 to TRBJ2-7, with D perhaps matching TRBD1 (6 bases). Trimming removed 3 bases at V and 1 base at J, with 10 bases between. The CDR3 runs to 14 residues. Germline CDR1 is LNHDA and CDR2 is SQIVND (reference sequence). DNA for the CDR3: TGTGCCAGTAGTATTGGGCAGGGGTCCTACGAGCAGTACTTC. Its translation: CASSIGQGSYEQYF.

The V and J genes are TRBV6-6 and TRBJ1-1; D is undetermined. The CDR3 spans 16 residues. V shed 0 bases and J shed 5 bases, with 16 bases lying between them. CDR1 is MNHNY, CDR2 SVGAGI, per germline (reference sequence). The CDR3 nucleotides read TGTGCCAGCAGTTACTCGAATCCGGGATTAGGGACTGAAGCTTTCTTT. Translated: CASSYSNPGLGTEAFF.

The V call is TRBV28, the J call TRBJ1-2, with 8 bases lining up with TRBD1. CDR3 length equals 14 residues. Trimming took 7 bases from V and 5 from J; bases not matched to a gene: 9. Germline V CDR1 and CDR2: MDHEN, SYDVKM. The CDR3 region is CASTKSGGWYGYTF. CDR3 in DNA: TGTGCCAGCACCAAATCAGGGGGCTGGTATGGCTACACCTTC.